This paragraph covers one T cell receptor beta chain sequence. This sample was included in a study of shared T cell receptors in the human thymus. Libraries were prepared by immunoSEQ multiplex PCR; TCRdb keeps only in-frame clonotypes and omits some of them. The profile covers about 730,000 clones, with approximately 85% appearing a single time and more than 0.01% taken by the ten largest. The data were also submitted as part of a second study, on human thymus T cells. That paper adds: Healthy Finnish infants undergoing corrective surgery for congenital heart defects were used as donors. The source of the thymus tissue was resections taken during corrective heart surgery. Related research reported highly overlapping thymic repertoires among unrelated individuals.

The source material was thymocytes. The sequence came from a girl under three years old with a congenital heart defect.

The CDR3 reads CASSLESRSGYTF. The CDR3 DNA sequence: TGTGCCAGCAGCTTGGAGTCTCGGAGTGGCTACACCTTC. The V gene is TRBV5-4, the J gene TRBJ1-2; D remains ambiguous. The germline CDR1 and CDR2 sequences are SGHNT and YYREEE (reference sequence). V was shortened by 0 bases and J by 7 bases, with 10 bases between the two germline ends. The CDR3 totals 13 residues.